This paragraph covers one T cell receptor (beta chain) sequence. The antigen remains unidentified. Amplified regions were TCR beta CDR3 sequences from RNA transcripts. Researchers ran a first-round RT-PCR on the TCR CDR3 using the HTBI primer set. From the multiplex PCR reads, TCRdb called clonotypes with MiXCR, one entry per CDR3 protein. The sample shows around 690,000 distinct CDR3 sequences, more than 20% of them seen only once. Each person with ophthalmopathy scored at least 3 on the Clinical Activity Score, reached NOSPECS grade 4 or higher, and had been ill under 3 months. Trimming removed 0 bases at V and 4 bases at J, with 16 bases between. CDR3 size: 17 residues. CDR1 is SGHTS, CDR2 YDEGEE, per germline. This sample stems from a study of T cells in Graves' hyperthyroidism and ophthalmopathy. The study, taken as a whole, reports: Blood also held most thyroid clonotypes expanded beyond 0.001. Separating ophthalmopathy from stable hyperthyroidism was achieved by a 13 V-J model.

This TCR derives from a man aged 25-45 years with Graves' ophthalmopathy. The chain joins TRBV5-8 to TRBJ2-2; TRBD1 is a possible D gene (5 bases). Sequencing was done on a sample of blood. CDR3 sequence: CASSLGQFKGGTGELFF. As DNA, the CDR3 is TGTGCCAGCAGCTTGGGACAGTTCAAGGGCGGCACCGGGGAGCTGTTTTTT. The whole variable domain, filled in from reference TRBV5-8 and TRBJ2-2, reads EAGVTQSPTHLIKTRGQQATLRCSPISGHTSVYWYQQALGLGLQFLLWYDEGEERNRGNFPPRFSGRQFPNYSSELNVNALELEDSALYLCASSLGQFKGGTGELFFGEGSRLTVL.